The T cell receptor (beta chain) described here comes from a study of blood T cell repertoires in COVID-19. Germline CDR1 SGHAT, CDR2 FQNNGV. The ends were cut back, 3 bases at V and 4 bases at J, with 9 bases in the middle. The CDR3 length is 13 residues. The repertoire was sequenced with immunoSEQ multiplex PCR; TCRdb's copy has only in-frame clones and lacks some. The table lists about 230,000 clones, about nine tenths of them singletons. This TCR came from a man between 45 and 60 years old with COVID-19, enrolled during active disease. This sequence joins TRBV11-2 and TRBJ1-2; D unresolved. Source material: peripheral blood. CDR3 amino acids: CASSFTEIYGYTF. The CDR3 region has the DNA TGTGCCAGCAGCTTCACAGAAATCTATGGCTACACCTTC.